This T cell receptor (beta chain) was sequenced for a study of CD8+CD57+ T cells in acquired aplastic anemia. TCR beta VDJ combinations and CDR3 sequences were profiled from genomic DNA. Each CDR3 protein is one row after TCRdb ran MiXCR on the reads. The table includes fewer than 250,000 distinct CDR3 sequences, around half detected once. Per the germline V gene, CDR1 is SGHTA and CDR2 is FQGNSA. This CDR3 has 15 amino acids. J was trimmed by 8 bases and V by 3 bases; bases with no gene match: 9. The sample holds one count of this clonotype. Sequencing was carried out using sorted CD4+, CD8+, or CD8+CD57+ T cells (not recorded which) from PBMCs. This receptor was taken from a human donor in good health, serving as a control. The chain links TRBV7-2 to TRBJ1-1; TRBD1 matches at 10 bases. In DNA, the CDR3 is TGTGCCAGCAGCTTGCGGGGGGGACAGGGGACAGAAGCTTTCTTT. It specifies CASSLRGGQGTEAFF.